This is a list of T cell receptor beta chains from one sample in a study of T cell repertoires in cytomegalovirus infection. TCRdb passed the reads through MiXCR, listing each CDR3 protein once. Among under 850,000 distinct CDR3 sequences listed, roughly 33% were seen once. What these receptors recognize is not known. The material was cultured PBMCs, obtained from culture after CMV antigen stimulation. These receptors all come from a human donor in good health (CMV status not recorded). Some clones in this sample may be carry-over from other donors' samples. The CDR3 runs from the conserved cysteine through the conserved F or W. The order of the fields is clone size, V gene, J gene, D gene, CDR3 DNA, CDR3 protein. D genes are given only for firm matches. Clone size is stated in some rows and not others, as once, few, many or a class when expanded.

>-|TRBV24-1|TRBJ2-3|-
TGTGCCACCAGTGATCACAACCCGGATACGCAGTATTTT
CATSDHNPDTQYF
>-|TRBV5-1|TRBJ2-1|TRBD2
TGCGCCAGCAGCCGCGGGACTAGAGGGGGTTACAATGAGCAGTTCTTC
CASSRGTRGGYNEQFF
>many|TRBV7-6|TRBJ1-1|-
TGTGCCAGCAGCTTAGATTCGGGCACTGAAGCTTTCTTT
CASSLDSGTEAFF
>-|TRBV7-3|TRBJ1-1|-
TGTGCCAGCAGCCAGTGGGCAGGCATGAACACTGAAGCTTTCTTT
CASSQWAGMNTEAFF
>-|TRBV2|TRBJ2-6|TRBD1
TGTGCCAGCAGTAGGGACAGTAGCTCTGGGGCCAACGTCCTGACTTTC
CASSRDSSSGANVLTF
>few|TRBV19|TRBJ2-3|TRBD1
TGTGCCAGTAGTATCGGGAGACAGGGGGCAGATACGCAGTATTTT
CASSIGRQGADTQYF
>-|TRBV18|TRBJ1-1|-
TGTGCCAGCCTATCCGGTGGGAACACTGAAGCTTTCTTT
CASLSGGNTEAFF
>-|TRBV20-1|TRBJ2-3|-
TGCAGTGCTAGAGATGCCAGACATAGCACAGATACGCAGTATTTT
CSARDARHSTDTQYF
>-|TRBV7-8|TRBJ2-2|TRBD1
TGTGCCAGCAGCTGGGACAGGGATCCCGGGGAGCTGTTTTTT
CASSWDRDPGELFF
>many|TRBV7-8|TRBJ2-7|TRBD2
TGTGCCAGCAGCCTAATGGGACTAGCCTACGAGCAGTACTTC
CASSLMGLAYEQYF
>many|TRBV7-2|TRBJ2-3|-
TGTGCCAGCAGCTTCCTTGGCGGGGTTGGCACAGATACGCAGTATTTT
CASSFLGGVGTDTQYF
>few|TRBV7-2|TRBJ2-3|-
TGTGCCAGCAGCTTAGACAGCGCTCACCGGTCACAGTATTTT
CASSLDSAHRSQYF
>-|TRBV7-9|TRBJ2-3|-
TGTGCCAGCAGCTCGGACCAGCGCGATACGCAGTATTTT
CASSSDQRDTQYF
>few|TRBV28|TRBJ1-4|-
TGTGCCAGCAGTTTACCTCAGGGGACCCCTAATGAAAAACTGTTTTTT
CASSLPQGTPNEKLFF
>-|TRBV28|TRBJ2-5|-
TGTGCCAGCAGTTTATTATCAGAGGCGACCCAGTACTTC
CASSLLSEATQYF
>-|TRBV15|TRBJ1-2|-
TGTGCCACCAGCAGGCCGAGAGATTATGGCTACACCTTC
CATSRPRDYGYTF
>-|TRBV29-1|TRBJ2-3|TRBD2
TGCAGCGTGGGACTAGCGGGAGGAAGTAGCACAGATACGCAGTATTTT
CSVGLAGGSSTDTQYF
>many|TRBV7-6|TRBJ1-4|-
TGTGCCAGCAGCCAAACAGTACAGGATGAAAAACTGTTTTTT
CASSQTVQDEKLFF
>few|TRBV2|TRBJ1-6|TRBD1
TGTGCCAGCAGTGGGGACAGAACCTCGGCTGCACCCCTCCACTTT
CASSGDRTSAAPLHF
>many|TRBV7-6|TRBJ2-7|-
TGTGCCAGCAGCGACAGAGAAACCTACGAGCAGTACTTC
CASSDRETYEQYF
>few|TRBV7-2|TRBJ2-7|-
TGTGCCAGCAGCTTTGACAGCGTGAGCTCCTACGAGCAGTACTTC
CASSFDSVSSYEQYF
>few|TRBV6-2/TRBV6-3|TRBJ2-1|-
TGTGCCAGCAGTTACAGGAGACAGCACTACAATGAGCAGTTCTTC
CASSYRRQHYNEQFF
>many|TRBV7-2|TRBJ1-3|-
TGTGCCAGCAGCTTATGGGCCGGGGCTGGAAACACCATATATTTT
CASSLWAGAGNTIYF
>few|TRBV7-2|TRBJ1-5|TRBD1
TGTGCCAGCAGCTTATACCCAGGGGGGGATCAGCATTTT
CASSLYPGGDQHF
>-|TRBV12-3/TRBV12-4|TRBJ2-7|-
TGTGCCAGCAGTTTGGCGGGAAAAGGCTACGAGCAGTACTTC
CASSLAGKGYEQYF
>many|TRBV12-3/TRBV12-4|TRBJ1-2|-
TGTGCCAGCAGGGGGGATAACTATGGCTACACCTTC
CASRGDNYGYTF
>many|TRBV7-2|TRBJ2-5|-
TGTGCCAGCAGCTTAGTTTCTAACCAAGAGACCCAGTACTTC
CASSLVSNQETQYF
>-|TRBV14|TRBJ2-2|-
TGTGCCAGCAGCCCCAGGACACCGAACACCGGGGAGCTGTTTTTT
CASSPRTPNTGELFF
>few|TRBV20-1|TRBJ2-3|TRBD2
TGCAGTGCTAGAGGCCGCCCGGGGGGCGGGGGGCCGGATACGCAGTATTTT
CSARGRPGGGGPDTQYF
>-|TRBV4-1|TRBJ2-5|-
TGCGCCAGCAGCCAAGATTATCCCCCGACTAGGATGAGGGACCAAGAGACCCAGTACTTC
CASSQDYPPTRMRDQETQYF
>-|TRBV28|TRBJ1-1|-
TGTGCCAGCAGAATCCCGACGGACACTGAAGCTTTCTTT
CASRIPTDTEAFF
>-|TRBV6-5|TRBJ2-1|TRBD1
TGTGCCAGCAGTTCCCGGGGACAGGGGGCCCCAAGGGAGCAGTTCTTC
CASSSRGQGAPREQFF
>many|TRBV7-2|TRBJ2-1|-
TGTGCCAGCAGCTTAGAAGGGTTACGGGCTCCTCGCTACAATGAGCAGTTCTTC
CASSLEGLRAPRYNEQFF
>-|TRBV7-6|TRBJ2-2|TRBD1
TGTGCCAGCAGCTCAGAACAGGGGGCGCTTGGCGGGGAGCTGTTTTTT
CASSSEQGALGGELFF
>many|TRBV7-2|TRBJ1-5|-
TGTGCCAGCAGCCTACAGGGACTCTATAGCAATCAGCCCCAGCATTTT
CASSLQGLYSNQPQHF
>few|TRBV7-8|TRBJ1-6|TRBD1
TGTGCCAGCAGCCAAAGACAGGGGGATTCACCCCTCCACTTT
CASSQRQGDSPLHF
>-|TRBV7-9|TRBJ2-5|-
TGTGCCAGCAGCTTCCAACCGGGGGCCGGACAAGAGACCCAGTACTTC
CASSFQPGAGQETQYF
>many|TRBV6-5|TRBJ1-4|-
TGTGCCAGCAGTTTACAGAGTAATGAAAAACTGTTTTTT
CASSLQSNEKLFF
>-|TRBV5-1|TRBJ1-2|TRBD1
TGCGCCAGCACTAAGGGGGGGGGGGACAGGTCTCTGTCCTTCGGCTACACCTTC
CASTKGGGDRSLSFGYTF
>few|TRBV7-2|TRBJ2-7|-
TGTGCCAGCGCATGGGCGGGGCCCGACGAGCAGTACTTC
CASAWAGPDEQYF
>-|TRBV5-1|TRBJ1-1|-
TGCGCCAGCAGCATCGTAGGGGAAGACACTGAAGCTTTCTTT
CASSIVGEDTEAFF
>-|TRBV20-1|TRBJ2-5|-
TGCAGTGCTAGGGCAGTTCGGGAGACCCAGTACTTC
CSARAVRETQYF
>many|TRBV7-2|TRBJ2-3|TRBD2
TGTGCCAGCAGCCCCTCCCCCGGGACTAGCGGAGCAGATACGCAGTATTTT
CASSPSPGTSGADTQYF
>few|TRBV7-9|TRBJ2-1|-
TGTGCCAGCAGCTTCGGGGTGCAGAGGGGCAATGAGCAGTTCTTC
CASSFGVQRGNEQFF
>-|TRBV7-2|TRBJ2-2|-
TGTGCCAGCAGCTTTCGACCACCCCGGTTCGGGGAGCTGTTTTTT
CASSFRPPRFGELFF
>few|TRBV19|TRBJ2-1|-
TGTGCCAGTTCGCCGGTAGCGGCCTCCTACAATGAGCAGTTCTTC
CASSPVAASYNEQFF
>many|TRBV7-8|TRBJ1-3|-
TGTGCCAGCAGCTTGATGGCAGCCTCTGGAAACACCATATATTTT
CASSLMAASGNTIYF
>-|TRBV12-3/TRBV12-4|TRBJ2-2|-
TGTGCCAGCAGCCCCCTCGGAGGGGGCATCGGGGAGCTGTTTTTT
CASSPLGGGIGELFF
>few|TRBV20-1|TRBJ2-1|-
TGCAGTGCCCCCCTCTGGGTCGGAGGGGAGTACAATGAGCAGTTCTTC
CSAPLWVGGEYNEQFF